This entry features one TCR beta chain sequence. Its antigen is not identified. The primer mix had 60 Vbeta and 13 Jbeta primers. The table came from immunoSEQ multiplex PCR; TCRdb's copy has only in-frame clones and leaves some out. The sample comprises roughly 160,000 clones, roughly four fifths of which are singletons, and approximately 2.4% rests with the top ten. The V end lost 1 base, the J end lost 4 bases, and 11 bases lay between the germline ends. Germline CDR1 and CDR2: SGHTA and FQGNSA. This CDR3 has 15 amino acids. This specimen belongs to a study of cytomegalovirus exposure and HLA in healthy donors. General study results and limits: Later on, analysis showed that most CMV-associated TCR beta chains appeared to be HLA-restricted.

Specimen: PBMCs. The sequence derives from a female donor in good health and CMV-seronegative. This sequence joins TRBV7-2 and TRBJ1-3; D is ambiguous. Here the CDR3 reads CASSLGQASGNTIYF. The CDR3 DNA is TGTGCCAGCAGCTTAGGGCAGGCTTCAGGAAACACCATATATTTT.